Reported below is one T cell receptor (beta chain). Its antigen has not been determined. The input lacks base qualities; no much larger clone sits a single base away. In the prospective study, participants were roughly 18 to 100 years old, resided in fewer than 25 geographic areas of the United States, and were enrolled through a virtual design. To assign participants to cohorts, the prospective study relied on clinical history that participants themselves reported in a screening survey and a study questionnaire. ImmuneRACE Cohort 3 recovered participants were defined by two consecutive negative NP/OP PCR tests, healthcare professional clearance, or symptom resolution. Mobile phlebotomists in the prospective study collected whole blood, serum and a nasopharyngeal or oropharyngeal swab from every participant. Additional blood draws and questionnaires over a 2-month period could optionally be provided by prospective study participants. Before DNA extraction, prospective study blood samples were shipped either frozen or at room temperature.

This sample stems from a study of blood T cell repertoires in COVID-19 (dated by TCRdb to the early 2020s). In terms of the full investigation: Samples covering the acute and convalescent phases of COVID-19 were provided by collaborators in the United States, Italy and Spain. The repertoires were released in a freely available public database intended as a resource for research on the immune response to SARS-CoV-2. The sample metadata nearly always contained a de-identified subject ID, COVID-19 status, age in years and sex. The samples were drawn from two sources: the first 160 participants of the ongoing ImmuneRACE study, and 1,200 or so subjects contributed by 6 global collaborators. The prospective study material was composed of cDNA or gDNA derived from T cells, B-cell-depleted T cells, or PBMCs. Where available, HLA class I and class II types were taken from metadata supplied by the sample provider and were not determined by assay-based typing. Deeply sampled blood TCRbeta repertoires from subjects exposed to, actively infected with, or recovered from COVID-19 were included in the dataset. The study at large found these results: Clinical and demographic metadata were provided uncurated, with the amount varying by source and participant.

Per the germline V gene, SGHTA is the CDR1 and FQGNSA is the CDR2. Including the terminal cysteine and phenylalanine, the CDR3 comprises 15 residues. CDR3 DNA only is kept here, 45 bases in frame from base 1. V is reduced by 1 base and J by 4 bases, leaving a spacing of 13 bases between them. TCRbeta CDR3 regions were amplified from genomic DNA by means of the immunoSEQ Assay, a bias-controlled multiplex PCR. For the original study's pipeline: The number of nucleated cells in each sample was estimated from the amplification of reference gene primers within the assay. To quantify the absolute abundance of each unique TCRbeta CDR3 rearrangement, sequence reads were collapsed and filtered. For each sample, productive Simpson clonality was calculated by taking the square root of Simpson's diversity index across productive rearrangements. Held by TCRdb, this immuneACCESS table contains in-frame sequences only and omits some clones. Under half of the omission traces to an unresolved V gene where checked; the cause of the rest is unknown. V, J and clone size reflect that table, while D and trimming were determined from the DNA. The table for this sample lists 120,000 or so clones; about 83% of them were counted only once. In total, the top ten clones hold roughly 4% of the sample.

This clonotype originated in a woman in her 30s who had recovered from COVID-19. Recombination connected TRBV7-2 to TRBJ1-2, with a weak D call of TRBD1 (6 bases match). Sequencing used PBMCs or T cells enriched from blood (not recorded which). The DNA reads TGTGCCAGCAGCTTAGGGGACACCCTTTTCTATGGCTACACCTTC. It specifies CASSLGDTLFYGYTF.